This record looks at one T cell receptor beta chain sequence and its context. The antigen is undetermined. This PCR relied on a set of 60 Vbeta primers and 13 Jbeta primers. Profiled with immunoSEQ multiplex PCR; TCRdb holds only in-frame clones, not every one. Its table lists about 170,000 clones. Germline V gene lookup returns CDR1 MNHEY and CDR2 SVGAGI. This CDR3 region has 13 residues. Trimming removed 6 bases from V and 2 bases from J, with 10 bases in between. These data come from a study of cytomegalovirus exposure and HLA in healthy donors. Across the study: Among the roughly 370 genotyped donors, less than 85% were placed in the Caucasian-associated ancestry cluster. Study observations and caveats: HLA-A and HLA-B allele assignments for most subjects were reportedly predicted accurately using TCR beta sequences. Within an earlier analysis, most TCR beta V segments proved productive either about 90% or about 30% of the time. Several V segments, TRBV6-2 and TRBV6-3 among them, could not be told apart and were dropped.

This receptor was identified in a woman aged 55-70 years in good health and CMV-seronegative. The chain combines TRBV6-5 with TRBJ1-2, with TRBD1 as a possible D gene (5 bases). Sequenced: PBMCs. For the CDR3, the DNA is TGTGCCAGCAGCACAGGACGGAACTATGGCTACACCTTC. Its protein is CASSTGRNYGYTF.